Listed below are T cell receptor beta chains from one sample, sequenced in a study of blood T cell repertoires in COVID-19. Generated by immunoSEQ multiplex PCR, the TCRdb table keeps only in-frame clones and is missing some. The sample lists 35,000 to 40,000 clones, about three quarters occurring once. Sequencing was carried out using peripheral blood. Receptor source: a man in his sixties or seventies with COVID-19, enrolled during active disease. The CDR3 runs from the conserved cysteine through the conserved F or W. The order of the fields is CDR3 protein, CDR3 DNA, J gene, clone size, V gene, D gene. D genes are given only for firm matches. For some rows the clone size is stated as once, few or many, or as a class when expanded; others skip it.

CDR3 protein: CASSVDGTGRTYEQYF; CDR3 DNA: TGTGCCAGCAGCGTAGATGGGACAGGGAGAACCTACGAGCAGTACTTC; J gene: TRBJ2-7; clone size: NA; V gene: TRBV9; D gene: TRBD1
CDR3 protein: CASRGRSRGSSEAFF; CDR3 DNA: TGTGCCAGCAGGGGCAGATCCAGGGGCTCCTCGGAAGCTTTCTTT; J gene: TRBJ1-1; clone size: NA; V gene: TRBV5-5; D gene: NA
CDR3 protein: CASSLGQARTGELFF; CDR3 DNA: TGTGCCAGCAGCTTGGGACAGGCCCGCACCGGGGAGCTGTTTTTT; J gene: TRBJ2-2; clone size: NA; V gene: TRBV7-3; D gene: TRBD1
CDR3 protein: CASSGTHNEQFF; CDR3 DNA: TGCGCCAGCAGCGGGACTCACAATGAGCAGTTCTTC; J gene: TRBJ2-1; clone size: NA; V gene: TRBV4-1; D gene: NA
CDR3 protein: CASSPGQTETQYF; CDR3 DNA: TGTGCCAGTAGTCCGGGACAAACGGAGACCCAGTACTTC; J gene: TRBJ2-5; clone size: NA; V gene: TRBV19; D gene: NA
CDR3 protein: CASRPTGQPQHF; CDR3 DNA: TGTGCCAGCAGACCAACAGGGCAGCCCCAGCATTTT; J gene: TRBJ1-5; clone size: NA; V gene: TRBV28; D gene: NA
CDR3 protein: CASSLIESYEKLFF; CDR3 DNA: TGTGCCAGCAGCTTAATCGAGTCCTATGAAAAACTGTTTTTT; J gene: TRBJ1-4; clone size: few; V gene: TRBV7-9; D gene: NA
CDR3 protein: CASSQGGQLQDQPQHF; CDR3 DNA: TGTGCCAGCAGCCAAGGGGGACAGCTCCAGGATCAGCCCCAGCATTTT; J gene: TRBJ1-5; clone size: NA; V gene: TRBV3-1/TRBV3-2; D gene: TRBD1
CDR3 protein: CASSLERNTEAFF; CDR3 DNA: TGTGCCAGCAGCTTGGAGAGGAACACTGAAGCTTTCTTT; J gene: TRBJ1-1; clone size: NA; V gene: TRBV5-4; D gene: NA
CDR3 protein: CASSPRPGSNEKLFF; CDR3 DNA: TGTGCCAGCAGCCCAAGGCCGGGGTCTAATGAAAAACTGTTTTTT; J gene: TRBJ1-4; clone size: NA; V gene: TRBV9; D gene: NA
CDR3 protein: CASSYSQATNEKLFF; CDR3 DNA: TGTGCCAGCAGTTACAGCCAAGCTACGAATGAAAAACTGTTTTTT; J gene: TRBJ1-4; clone size: NA; V gene: TRBV6-5; D gene: NA
CDR3 protein: CASSFGSNRGDEQYF; CDR3 DNA: TGTGCCAGCAGTTTTGGGTCCAACAGGGGGGACGAGCAGTACTTC; J gene: TRBJ2-7; clone size: NA; V gene: TRBV28; D gene: TRBD1
CDR3 protein: CASSIQQGQNTEAFF; CDR3 DNA: TGTGCCAGCAGCATTCAACAGGGGCAGAACACTGAAGCTTTCTTT; J gene: TRBJ1-1; clone size: once; V gene: TRBV7-9; D gene: TRBD1
CDR3 protein: CASSPGQGPEQYF; CDR3 DNA: TGCGCCAGCAGTCCGGGACAGGGACCCGAGCAGTACTTC; J gene: TRBJ2-7; clone size: once; V gene: TRBV10-1; D gene: TRBD1
CDR3 protein: CASSLGFRLAGVYNEQFF; CDR3 DNA: TGTGCCAGCAGCTTGGGCTTTAGACTAGCGGGAGTATACAATGAGCAGTTCTTC; J gene: TRBJ2-1; clone size: medium-sized; V gene: TRBV13; D gene: TRBD2
CDR3 protein: CASSEGQGDTGELFF; CDR3 DNA: TGTGCCAGCAGTGAGGGTCAGGGGGACACCGGGGAGCTGTTTTTT; J gene: TRBJ2-2; clone size: NA; V gene: TRBV6-1; D gene: TRBD1
CDR3 protein: CASHPQGARTEAFF; CDR3 DNA: TGTGCCAGCCATCCACAGGGGGCAAGGACTGAAGCTTTCTTT; J gene: TRBJ1-1; clone size: NA; V gene: TRBV6-5; D gene: TRBD1
CDR3 protein: CASSQQGSNNQPQHF; CDR3 DNA: TGTGCCAGCAGTCAACAGGGGAGTAACAATCAGCCCCAGCATTTT; J gene: TRBJ1-5; clone size: NA; V gene: TRBV6-2/TRBV6-3; D gene: TRBD1
CDR3 protein: CASSLLAGGYTGELFF; CDR3 DNA: TGTGCCAGCAGCTTACTAGCGGGGGGCTATACCGGGGAGCTGTTTTTT; J gene: TRBJ2-2; clone size: NA; V gene: TRBV5-4; D gene: TRBD2
CDR3 protein: CASSFRGFFSGNTIYF; CDR3 DNA: TGTGCCAGCAGCTTTAGGGGTTTTTTTTCTGGAAACACCATATATTTT; J gene: TRBJ1-3; clone size: NA; V gene: TRBV7-9; D gene: NA
CDR3 protein: CASSQNRGGEFTDTQYF; CDR3 DNA: TGTGCCAGCAGCCAAAACAGGGGTGGGGAATTCACAGATACGCAGTATTTT; J gene: TRBJ2-3; clone size: NA; V gene: TRBV4-2; D gene: TRBD1
CDR3 protein: CASSPGQSYGYTF; CDR3 DNA: TGTGCCAGCTCACCAGGACAATCCTATGGCTACACCTTC; J gene: TRBJ1-2; clone size: NA; V gene: TRBV18; D gene: NA